What follows is one T cell receptor beta chain and its context. Its antigen is undetermined. Assay: immunoSEQ multiplex PCR; the TCRdb copy retains only in-frame clones and omits some. The profile shows some 86,000 clones, more than 90% of them singletons. This sample was taken from a study of OX40 agonist ivuxolimab in advanced cancers. Study-level results: Among T cells, CD8+ cells averaged more expanded clones than CD4+ cells. The specificity for antigen of the expanded peripheral T cells was not determined.

The CDR3 loop spans 16 amino acids. Trimming left V 4 bases short and J 2 bases short, with 17 bases between. CDR1 SGHRS and CDR2 YFSETQ come from the germline V gene. This sequence originates from an adult with an advanced solid tumor such as melanoma, head and neck, liver or kidney cancer. J is TRBJ2-3 and V is TRBV5-1; D is perhaps TRBD2 (6 bases). The sample consisted of CD4+ or CD8+ T cells sorted from blood, taken in a trial of the OX40 agonist ivuxolimab. DNA of the CDR3: TGCGCCAGCAGCCCCGGCCGTCGGGGGTCCACAGATACGCAGTATTTT. Translated, it gives CASSPGRRGSTDTQYF.